This T cell receptor beta chain was identified in a study of molecular identifiers for immune sequencing clone quantification. Points on this clonotype: Its antigen is currently unknown.

The ends were cut back, 0 bases at V and 7 bases at J, with 14 bases in the middle. In germline, CDR1 is SGDLS, CDR2 YYNGEE. The CDR3 covers 15 residues. TCRdb independently ran MiXCR on the PCR reads; one entry per CDR3 protein. The sample yields 60,000 to 80,000 distinct CDR3 sequences, about 18% seen once. The naive CD8 libraries originated from between 20,000 and 1,000,000 sorted cells and drew on 10%, 30% or 50% RNA. The study, taken as a whole, reports: Barcode-sharing identical TCR molecules could underestimate highly expanded clone sizes.

The chain uses TRBV9 and TRBJ2-1; D not resolved. The sequenced sample consisted of naive CD8+ T cells from blood, with Jurkat cell RNA spiked in. Subset of the sample: FACS-sorted CD8+CD4-CCR7+CD45RA+ naive T cells. The receptor was isolated from a human donor in good health. Some libraries in this study had Jurkat cell RNA spiked in. CDR3 sequence: CASSVELVQANEQFF. Written as DNA, the CDR3 is TGTGCCAGCAGCGTAGAATTAGTCCAAGCTAATGAGCAGTTCTTC.